Presented here are 32 T cell receptor beta chains from one specimen sequenced in a study of cytomegalovirus exposure and HLA in healthy donors. TCRdb's table, derived via immunoSEQ multiplex PCR, lists solely in-frame clones and lacks some. The profile covers about 240,000 clones, with 80% to 90% appearing a single time and approximately 2.5% taken by the ten largest. Sequences were obtained from PBMCs. The receptors were sampled from a man younger than 35 in good health and CMV-seronegative.

This clone appeared a few times. The rearrangement joins TRBV18 to TRBJ1-1; 9 nucleotides line up with TRBD1. V trimming: 2 bases; J trimming: 6 bases; junction bases outside the gene matches: 4. The germline V gene encodes CDR1 KGHSH and CDR2 LQKENI. CDR3 size: 14 residues. The CDR3 nucleotides read TGTGCCAGCTCACCAGGGACAGGGTTCTCTGAAGCTTTCTTT. This gives the protein CASSPGTGFSEAFF. Full variable domain (remainder filled in from reference TRBV18 and TRBJ1-1): NAGVMQNPRHLVRRRGQEARLRCSPMKGHSHVYWYRQLPEEGLKFMVYLQKENIIDESGMPKERFSAEFPKEGPSILRIQQVVRGDSAAYFCASSPGTGFSEAFFGQGTRLTVV.

The rearrangement uses TRBV6-6 and TRBJ2-1, with 8 bases that match TRBD2. The CDR3 runs 16 residues. Germline-derived CDR1 and CDR2 are MNHNY and SVGAGI (reference sequence). The J segment lost 0 bases and the V segment lost 5 bases, leaving 6 bases of the junction unmatched. Here the CDR3 reads CASSPLAGSSYNEQFF. The CDR3 DNA reads TGTGCCAGCAGTCCCTTAGCGGGGAGCTCCTACAATGAGCAGTTCTTC.

The chain employs TRBV29-1 and TRBJ2-1; D possibly corresponds to TRBD1 (7 bases). From germline, CDR1 is SQVTM and CDR2 ANQGSEA. CDR3 length equals 14 residues. Trimming shortened V by 8 bases and J by 6 bases, and 20 bases separated the two germline ends. The CDR3 sequence is CSPGGGPKSNEQFF. The CDR3 DNA sequence: TGCAGCCCTGGAGGGGGCCCAAAATCCAATGAGCAGTTCTTC.

The chain links TRBV4-3 to TRBJ1-4, with D hard to call. Trimming left V 1 base short and J 1 base short, with 13 bases between. This CDR3 region has 17 residues. The germline V gene encodes CDR1 LGHNA and CDR2 YSLEER. The CDR3 DNA reads as TGCGCCAGCAGCCAAGGAGGAGTAGGTGGAACTAATGAAAAACTGTTTTTT. Amino acid sequence: CASSQGGVGGTNEKLFF.

This clone was detected once. The chain is built from TRBV7-9 and TRBJ2-7, with D possibly being TRBD2 (6 bases). The CDR3 consists of 15 residues. Germline-derived CDR1 and CDR2 are SEHNR and FQNEAQ (reference sequence). V lost 3 bases and J 3 bases, leaving 15 bases between the germline ends. CDR3 in amino acids: CASSFELRGNYEQYF. In nucleotides, the CDR3 is TGTGCCAGCAGCTTTGAACTACGGGGGAACTACGAGCAGTACTTC.

This chain links TRBV6-5 with TRBJ2-7; 12 bases are shared with TRBD1. This CDR3 region has 15 residues. J gave up 5 bases and V 4 bases, and 6 bases lay outside the gene matches. The germline V gene encodes CDR1 MNHEY and CDR2 SVGAGI. The chain's CDR3 is CASSSRDRGLNEQYF. The DNA of the CDR3 is TGTGCCAGCAGTTCCCGGGACAGGGGGCTCAACGAGCAGTACTTC.

The chain couples TRBV28 to TRBJ2-2; 7 positions match TRBD1. Germline CDR1 is MDHEN and CDR2 is SYDVKM. V shed 4 bases and J 6 bases; nucleotides not matched to a gene: 11. There are 16 residues in the CDR3. The CDR3 nucleotides read TGTGCCAGCAGTTCGGGGTACAGGGGCATATCCGGGGAGCTGTTTTTT. It is translated as CASSSGYRGISGELFF.

The chain recombines TRBV7-8 with TRBJ2-3; 7 bases line up with TRBD2. V gave up 2 bases and J gave up 3 bases; unmatched junction bases: 8. Germline V lookup: CDR1 SGHVS, CDR2 FQNEAQ. This CDR3 has 16 residues. CDR3 protein: CASSLRGGNPTDTQYF. The CDR3 coding sequence is TGTGCCAGCAGCTTACGCGGGGGAAACCCTACAGATACGCAGTATTTT.

The chain is built from TRBV27 and TRBJ1-2; 8 nucleotides align to TRBD1. With V trimmed by 0 bases and J by 4 bases, 10 bases remained unmatched. This CDR3 is 17 amino acids long. The germline V gene encodes CDR1 MNHEY and CDR2 SMNVEV (reference sequence). The chain's CDR3 is CASSLSRQGAPVYGYTF. In DNA form, the CDR3 reads TGTGCCAGCAGTTTATCACGGCAGGGGGCGCCGGTCTATGGCTACACCTTC.

The genes are TRBV27 and TRBJ2-3, with D possibly matching TRBD2 (5 bases). V lost 7 bases to trimming and J lost 8 bases, with 10 bases between them. Germline CDR1 and CDR2: MNHEY and SMNVEV (reference sequence). The CDR3 contains 11 residues. This CDR3 is CASTRRGTQYF. CDR3 sequence (DNA): TGTGCCAGCACCCGCCGGGGTACGCAGTATTTT.

This chain connects TRBV7-9 to TRBJ2-1, with D possibly TRBD1 on 5 matching bases. Looked up from germline, CDR1 is SEHNR and CDR2 is FQNEAQ (reference sequence). There are 16 residues in the CDR3. Trimming took 7 bases from V and 0 from J, leaving 16 bases between them. The CDR3 bases are TGTGCCAGCAACACTTATGGGCAGGGCTCCTACAATGAGCAGTTCTTC. This codes for CASNTYGQGSYNEQFF.

The CDR3 coding sequence is TGTGCCAGCAGTCCTGACAGGGCCCAGTCGGAGACCCAGTACTTC. Protein product: CASSPDRAQSETQYF. V gene TRBV2 combines with J gene TRBJ2-5, with 7 bases fitting TRBD1. Germline trimming cut 5 bases from V and 5 bases from J; bases unmatched to any gene: 11. Germline V gene sequence: CDR1 SNHLY, CDR2 FYNNEI. The CDR3 has 15 amino acids.

The sample holds a few counts of this clone. This sequence joins TRBV28 and TRBJ2-2, with 12 bases that match TRBD1. CDR1 is MDHEN, CDR2 SYDVKM, per germline. V lost 2 bases to trimming and J lost 6 bases; unmatched junction nucleotides: 1. CDR3 length: 15 amino acids. The CDR3 sequence: CASSLGTGGPGELFF. The CDR3 nucleotides are TGTGCCAGCAGTTTAGGGACAGGGGGCCCCGGGGAGCTGTTTTTT. The full variable domain, its missing parts supplied by reference TRBV28 and TRBJ2-2, is DVKVTQSSRYLVKRTGEKVFLECVQDMDHENMFWYRQDPGLGLRLIYFSYDVKMKEKGDIPEGYSVSREKKERFSLILESASTNQTSMYLCASSLGTGGPGELFFGEGSRLTVL.

The chain has TRBV9 and TRBJ2-7; D is possibly TRBD2 (8 bases). The CDR3 covers 16 residues. Germline V CDR1 and CDR2: SGDLS, YYNGEE. V lost 9 bases and J lost 4, with 26 bases in between. CDR3 sequence reads: CANRDRGREEGYEQYF. As DNA, the CDR3 is TGTGCCAACCGGGACAGAGGGCGGGAGGAAGGATACGAGCAGTACTTC.

The rearrangement joins TRBV2 to TRBJ2-5; D perhaps matches TRBD2 (6 bases). The ends were cut back, 4 bases at V and 4 bases at J, with 10 bases in the middle. CDR1 and CDR2 from the germline V gene are SNHLY and FYNNEI. This CDR3 spans 13 amino acids. The CDR3 nucleotides read TGTGCCAGCAGTGGGGACTCCCCAGAGACCCAGTACTTC. Translating gives CASSGDSPETQYF. The variable domain in full, completed from reference TRBV2 and TRBJ2-5, reads EPEVTQTPSHQVTQMGQEVILRCVPISNHLYFYWYRQILGQKVEFLVSFYNNEISEKSEIFDDQFSVERPDGSNFTLKIRSTKLEDSAMYFCASSGDSPETQYFGPGTRLLVL.

The V call is TRBV7-8, the J call TRBJ2-1, with D perhaps TRBD1 (5 bases). V was cut by 4 bases and J by 0 bases, with 10 bases left in between. This CDR3 is built from 15 residues. Per germline, CDR1 SGHVS and CDR2 FQNEAQ. CDR3 in amino acids: CASSSRDLSYNEQFF. Here the CDR3 DNA reads TGTGCCAGCAGCTCCAGGGATCTCTCCTACAATGAGCAGTTCTTC.

This clone was detected once. V is TRBV5-4 and J is TRBJ1-1; D unclear. The germline CDR1 and CDR2 sequences are SGHNT and YYREEE (reference sequence). The germline V and J ends were trimmed by 1 base and 2 bases, with 6 bases remaining between them. This CDR3 is 13 amino acids long. The CDR3 protein is CASSLSRNTEAFF. CDR3 coding DNA: TGTGCCAGCAGCTTGAGTAGAAACACTGAAGCTTTCTTT.

The V call is TRBV9, the J call TRBJ2-2; 9 nucleotides align to TRBD2. CDR3 length: 15 amino acids. From germline, CDR1 is SGDLS and CDR2 YYNGEE. Unmatched junction bases numbered 2, after V lost 0 bases and J lost 5 bases. The CDR3 spells CASSVVAGGTGELFF. The CDR3 DNA reads as TGTGCCAGCAGCGTAGTTGCGGGGGGGACCGGGGAGCTGTTTTTT.

As DNA, the CDR3 is TGTGCCACCCAGACCCCGACAGGATGGTATGGCTACACCTTC. This encodes CATQTPTGWYGYTF. The gene calls are TRBV28 and TRBJ1-2; D might be TRBD1 (6 bases). V gave up 10 bases and J gave up 5 bases, with 20 bases separating them. The CDR3 totals 14 residues. The germline gives CDR1 MDHEN, CDR2 SYDVKM.

V gene TRBV4-3 combines with J gene TRBJ2-3; 7 bases match TRBD1. The CDR3 is made up of 19 amino acids. V was clipped by 0 bases and J by 2 bases; unmatched bases: 14. Germline CDR1 is LGHNA and CDR2 is YSLEER. CDR3: CASSQERKTGLYFTDTQYF. For the CDR3, the DNA is TGCGCCAGCAGCCAAGAAAGAAAGACAGGGCTTTACTTCACAGATACGCAGTATTTT.

The chain recombines TRBV5-1 with TRBJ2-3; the D gene is possibly TRBD2 (5 bases). The V and J ends lost 0 bases and 2 bases respectively, with 10 bases between them. CDR3 length equals 15 residues. Germline V CDR1 and CDR2: SGHRS, YFSETQ. The CDR3 sequence is CASSLEAGVTDTQYF. The CDR3 DNA follows: TGCGCCAGCAGCTTGGAGGCGGGCGTCACAGATACGCAGTATTTT.

This chain links TRBV6-5 with TRBJ1-2; 8 bases line up with TRBD1. Germline CDR1 reads MNHEY; CDR2 reads SVGAGI. The J segment lost 7 bases and the V segment lost 1 base, leaving 11 bases of the junction unmatched. This CDR3 is built from 16 residues. The CDR3 DNA reads as TGTGCCAGCAGTTACTTGCCCCCGACAGGGGTCGGTGGCTACACCTTC. Its translation: CASSYLPPTGVGGYTF.

The chain links TRBV5-8 to TRBJ1-1, with D possibly TRBD1 on 5 matching bases. Germline V lookup: CDR1 SGHTS, CDR2 YDEGEE. V lost 4 bases, J lost 4 bases, and 14 bases lay in between. This CDR3 region has 14 residues. CDR3 sequence reads: CASSPDIGRTEAFF. DNA for the CDR3: TGTGCCAGCAGCCCGGACATCGGGCGCACTGAAGCTTTCTTT.

This rearrangement joins TRBV5-6 to TRBJ2-2, with D possibly matching TRBD1 (7 bases). From germline, CDR1 is SGHDT and CDR2 YYEEEE. The CDR3 runs to 14 residues. The V and J ends lost 5 bases and 4 bases respectively, with 12 bases between them. CDR3 sequence reads: CASRVQGGTGELFF. The CDR3 DNA is TGTGCCAGCAGGGTTCAGGGGGGCACCGGGGAGCTGTTTTTT.

This chain connects TRBV5-1 to TRBJ1-4; no clear D. CDR1 and CDR2 (germline): SGHRS, YFSETQ. V dropped 4 bases and J dropped 0 bases, with 4 bases sitting between them. The CDR3 runs to 13 residues. CDR3 protein: CASSSATNEKLFF. The CDR3 region has the DNA TGCGCCAGCAGCAGCGCAACTAATGAAAAACTGTTTTTT.

The chain uses TRBV28 and TRBJ2-1; TRBD2 might be the D (6 bases). The CDR3 is made up of 16 amino acids. Germline V gene lookup returns CDR1 MDHEN and CDR2 SYDVKM. Trimming removed 5 bases from V and 5 bases from J, with 19 bases in between. The CDR3 loop reads CASSQEYPGRDNEQFF. Here the CDR3 DNA reads TGTGCCAGCAGTCAAGAATATCCCGGGAGAGACAATGAGCAGTTCTTC.

This chain links TRBV19 with TRBJ1-4, with 9 bases aligning to TRBD1. The germline gives CDR1 LNHDA, CDR2 SQIVND (reference sequence). V lost 8 bases to trimming and J lost 3 bases; unmatched junction nucleotides: 4. The CDR3 has 14 residues. The CDR3 here is CASRRTGANEKLFF. The DNA for the CDR3 is TGTGCCAGTCGACGGACAGGGGCTAATGAAAAACTGTTTTTT.

This rearrangement joins TRBV11-2 to TRBJ2-3; 12 bases match TRBD2. There are 15 residues in the CDR3. V lost 3 bases, J lost 7 bases, and 5 bases stayed unmatched. Per the germline V gene, CDR1 is SGHAT and CDR2 is FQNNGV. The CDR3 nucleotides read TGTGCCAGCAGCTTCGCTAGCGGGAGGGCAAATACGCAGTATTTT. It encodes CASSFASGRANTQYF.

This clone appeared a few times. V is TRBV28 and J is TRBJ1-3; 10 bases fit TRBD1. The CDR3 is 12 residues long. The ends lost 8 bases at V and 7 bases at J; junction bases unmatched: 2. Germline V lookup: CDR1 MDHEN, CDR2 SYDVKM. CDR3 sequence: CASGQGGNTIYF. CDR3 DNA: TGTGCCAGCGGACAGGGGGGGAACACCATATATTTT.

V usage is TRBV5-1 and J usage is TRBJ1-1; D not resolved. This CDR3 spans 13 amino acids. V was clipped by 5 bases and J by 2 bases, with 10 bases between them. Germline lookup yields CDR1 SGHRS and CDR2 YFSETQ. Here the CDR3 DNA reads TGCGCCAGCAGTCCGACACCAAACACTGAAGCTTTCTTT. Translated: CASSPTPNTEAFF.

This clone has a single count. This rearrangement joins TRBV18 to TRBJ1-1; D call uncertain. CDR1 and CDR2 from the germline V gene are KGHSH and LQKENI. The V gene lost 2 bases and the J gene lost 8 bases, with 12 bases spanning the gap. This CDR3 comprises 13 residues. CDR3 region: CASSPGGVSEAFF. CDR3 DNA sequence: TGTGCCAGCTCACCAGGAGGAGTTTCAGAAGCTTTCTTT.

This clone was counted a few times. V and J are TRBV27 and TRBJ1-2; no reliable D call. From germline, CDR1 is MNHEY and CDR2 SMNVEV (reference sequence). With 3 bases removed from V and 7 bases from J, the gap between germline ends came to 12 bases. The CDR3 covers 13 residues. Here the CDR3 reads CASSFDLAGGYTF. Here the CDR3 DNA reads TGTGCCAGCAGTTTCGACCTCGCGGGTGGCTACACCTTC.